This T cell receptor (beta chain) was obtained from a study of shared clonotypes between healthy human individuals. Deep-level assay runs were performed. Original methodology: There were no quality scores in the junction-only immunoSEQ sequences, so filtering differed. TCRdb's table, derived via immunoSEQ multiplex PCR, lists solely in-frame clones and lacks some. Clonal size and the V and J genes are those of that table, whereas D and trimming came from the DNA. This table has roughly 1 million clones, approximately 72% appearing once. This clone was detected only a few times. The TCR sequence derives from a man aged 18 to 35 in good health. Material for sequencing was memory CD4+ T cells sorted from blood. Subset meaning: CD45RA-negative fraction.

The CDR3, as DNA: TGTGCCAGCAGCTTAGTCAAGGGTTCTGGCTACACCTTC. It translates to CASSLVKGSGYTF. This rearrangement joins TRBV7-9 to TRBJ1-2, with unresolved D. CDR1 is SEHNR and CDR2 is FQNEAQ in the germline V gene (reference sequence). The CDR3 consists of 13 residues. Between the trimmed V and J ends, which lost 1 base and 7 bases, there was a span of 10 bases.